The 18 T cell receptor beta chains listed next were all sequenced from one sample in a study of blood T cell repertoires in COVID-19 (dated by TCRdb to about 2020). The library was built by means of the immunoSEQ multiplex PCR assay. TCRdb stores this immuneACCESS table with in-frame sequences only. Part of the clones is absent; in the studies checked, under half of the shortfall reflects unresolved V genes, and no reason is known for the rest. The sample table lists about 110,000 clones, approximately 82% of them with a count of one. The ten largest clones add up to 3% to 4% of the sample. Material for sequencing was peripheral blood. The source of these receptors is a woman older than 75 with acute or convalescent COVID-19.

CDR3 in amino acids: CASTKTSGETQYF. Here the CDR3 DNA reads TGTGCCAGCACCAAGACTAGCGGAGAGACCCAGTACTTC. J is TRBJ2-5 and V is TRBV12-3 or TRBV12-4, with TRBD2 matching over 9 bases. Trimming cost V 7 bases and J 4 bases; bases outside gene matches: 4. The CDR3 is made up of 13 amino acids.

This clone was seen a single time. J is TRBJ1-2 and V is TRBV30; 8 nucleotides match TRBD1. In germline, CDR1 is GTSNPN, CDR2 SVGIG (reference sequence). Losses at the gene ends were 3 bases for V and 8 bases for J; bases not matched to a gene: 2. The CDR3 is 11 residues long. The CDR3 DNA sequence: TGTGCCTGGAGGACAGGGGAAGGCTACACCTTC. This gives the protein CAWRTGEGYTF.

This clone was detected a few times. CDR3 in DNA: TGTGCCAGCAGCGCTAGCGGGGGGGTAAGCGAGCAGTACTTC. Protein product: CASSASGGVSEQYF. The chain recombines TRBV9 with TRBJ2-7; 12 bases are shared with TRBD2. The J segment lost 6 bases and the V segment lost 3 bases, leaving 4 bases of the junction unmatched. This CDR3 is 14 amino acids long. Looked up from germline, CDR1 is SGDLS and CDR2 is YYNGEE.

This clone was counted many times. The junction differs from germline at one of its ends, possibly a read error. In DNA form, the CDR3 reads TGTGCCATCAGCACAGGGCCCTATAATTCACCCCTCCACTTT. This codes for CAISTGPYNSPLHF. The V call is TRBV7-2, the J call TRBJ1-6; D might be TRBD1 (6 bases). Germline V gene sequence: CDR1 SGHTA, CDR2 FQGNSA. This CDR3 spans 14 amino acids. The whole variable domain, filled in from reference TRBV7-2 and TRBJ1-6, reads GAGVSQSPSNKVTEKGKDVELRCDPISGHTALYWYRQSLGQGLEFLIYFQGNSAPDKSGLPSDRFSAERTGGSVSTLTIQRTQQEDSAVYLCAISTGPYNSPLHFGNGTRLTVT.

The chain is built from TRBV30 and TRBJ1-1; possible D gene TRBD1, 6 bases. V dropped 2 bases and J dropped 5 bases, with 9 bases sitting between them. The germline gives CDR1 GTSNPN, CDR2 SVGIG (reference sequence). This CDR3 has 12 amino acids. CDR3 sequence: CAWSSTGTEAFF. The CDR3 bases are TGTGCCTGGAGTTCGACAGGAACTGAAGCTTTCTTT.

V and J are TRBV10-3 and TRBJ1-1; a weak D match, TRBD1 (5 bases). The CDR3 spans 15 residues. CDR1 and CDR2 (germline): ENHRY, SYGVKD. Trimming pared 7 bases from V and 1 base from J, leaving 16 bases between. In DNA form, the CDR3 reads TGTGCCATCACCCCCGCGGGACGGGAGAACACTGAAGCTTTCTTT. This encodes CAITPAGRENTEAFF.

The chain links TRBV19 to TRBJ1-6, with 7 nucleotides matching TRBD1. The V and J ends lost 5 bases and 6 bases, in that order; junction bases with no gene match: 10. The CDR3 length is 16 residues. The germline V gene encodes CDR1 LNHDA and CDR2 SQIVND (reference sequence). In DNA form, the CDR3 reads TGTGCCAGTAGTGAGGGACAGCTTATTACTAATTCACCCCTCCACTTT. Translated: CASSEGQLITNSPLHF.

V and J are TRBV5-4 and TRBJ2-3, with 9 bases lining up with TRBD2. J lost 3 bases, V lost 4 bases, and 9 bases had no gene match. Germline CDR1 reads SGHNT; CDR2 reads YYREEE (reference sequence). There are 16 residues in the CDR3. CDR3 sequence: CASSQDSGSGTDTQYF. CDR3 coding DNA: TGTGCCAGCAGCCAGGATAGCGGGAGTGGGACAGATACGCAGTATTTT.

The rearrangement links TRBV9 to TRBJ2-5, with D possibly matching TRBD1 (5 bases). The germline V gene encodes CDR1 SGDLS and CDR2 YYNGEE. The CDR3 length is 13 residues. With 1 base removed from V and 2 bases from J, the gap between germline ends came to 6 bases. CDR3 in amino acids: CASSVTGQETQYF. DNA for the CDR3: TGTGCCAGCAGCGTAACAGGACAAGAGACCCAGTACTTC.

This clone has more than one count but fewer than ten. The chain combines TRBV20-1 with TRBJ2-7; D is possibly TRBD1 (6 bases). V was clipped by 3 bases and J by 2 bases, with 14 bases between them. The germline V gene encodes CDR1 DFQATT and CDR2 SNEGSKA (reference sequence). This CDR3 has 14 residues. CDR3 in amino acids: CSASPGVGTYEQYF. The CDR3 DNA reads as TGCAGTGCTAGTCCAGGGGTGGGAACCTACGAGCAGTACTTC.

V is TRBV27 and J is TRBJ1-2; TRBD1 agrees at 9 bases. Germline CDR1 is MNHEY and CDR2 is SMNVEV (reference sequence). The CDR3 is 16 amino acids. With 3 bases clipped from V and 4 bases from J, the junction kept 9 bases outside the gene matches. The CDR3 here is CASSFTGGAWGYGYTF. For the CDR3, the DNA is TGTGCCAGCAGTTTTACAGGGGGCGCCTGGGGCTATGGCTACACCTTC.

This chain connects TRBV2 to TRBJ1-2, with 9 bases that match TRBD1. J was trimmed by 4 bases and V by 10 bases; bases with no gene match: 10. Germline CDR1 is SNHLY and CDR2 is FYNNEI. This CDR3 is built from 14 residues. CDR3 amino acids: CATTGTGMAYGYTF. CDR3 in DNA: TGTGCCACCACGGGGACAGGGATGGCCTATGGCTACACCTTC.

The rearrangement joins TRBV30 to TRBJ1-6; possible D gene TRBD1, 6 bases. The CDR3 runs to 14 residues. V lost 1 base, J lost 9 bases, and 13 bases lay in between. The germline gives CDR1 GTSNPN, CDR2 SVGIG (reference sequence). CDR3 sequence: CAWSAGRGSSPLHF. The CDR3 bases are TGTGCCTGGAGTGCCGGCAGGGGCAGTTCACCCCTCCACTTT.

The V gene is TRBV30, the J gene TRBJ2-7; TRBD1 agrees at 8 bases. The germline gives CDR1 GTSNPN, CDR2 SVGIG (reference sequence). Trimming at V came to 0 bases and at J to 0 bases, leaving 19 bases not matched to a gene. The CDR3 sequence is 20 residues long. CDR3 bases: TGTGCCTGGAGTGTACCATACCGAGACAGGGGTCATACGAGCTCCTACGAGCAGTACTTC. This translates into CAWSVPYRDRGHTSSYEQYF.

The chain is built from TRBV10-2 and TRBJ2-1; 12 bases fit TRBD2. V trimming: 5 bases; J trimming: 6 bases; junction bases outside the gene matches: 8. The CDR3 loop spans 16 amino acids. CDR1 is WSHSY, CDR2 SAAADI, per germline. Here the CDR3 reads CASSWPGTSGPNEQFF. The CDR3 region has the DNA TGCGCCAGCAGTTGGCCCGGGACTAGCGGGCCCAATGAGCAGTTCTTC.

V and J are TRBV5-6 and TRBJ2-1; 7 bases agree with TRBD2. Looked up from germline, CDR1 is SGHDT and CDR2 is YYEEEE. The junction had 4 bases not matched to a gene; V was cut back by 4 bases and J by 12 bases. The length of the CDR3 is 11 residues. Written as DNA, the CDR3 is TGTGCCAGCAGCGGCGGGGGTAGGCAGTTCTTC. Protein product: CASSGGGRQFF. The whole variable domain, filled in from reference TRBV5-6 and TRBJ2-1, reads DAGVTQSPTHLIKTRGQQVTLRCSPKSGHDTVSWYQQALGQGPQFIFQYYEEEERQRGNFPDRFSGHQFPNYSSELNVNALLLGDSALYLCASSGGGRQFFGPGTRLTVL.

A few counts support this clone. The chain combines TRBV2 with TRBJ1-5; 8 bases agree with TRBD1. The V and J ends lost 9 bases and 3 bases, in that order; junction bases with no gene match: 4. CDR1 SNHLY and CDR2 FYNNEI come from the germline V gene. The length of the CDR3 is 13 residues. The CDR3 loop reads CASGQGDNQPQHF. The CDR3 DNA reads as TGTGCCAGTGGACAGGGCGACAATCAGCCCCAGCATTTT.

The rearrangement links TRBV11-2 to TRBJ2-6, with TRBD1 matching over 8 bases. The V gene end was trimmed by 2 bases and the J gene end by 1 base; junction bases not matched to a gene: 10. Germline V lookup: CDR1 SGHAT, CDR2 FQNNGV. The CDR3 consists of 19 residues. The CDR3 nucleotides read TGTGCCAGCAGCTTACGCCTGACAGGGGCTAATTCTGGGGCCAACGTCCTGACTTTC. Translation: CASSLRLTGANSGANVLTF. Variable domain in full (rest from reference TRBV11-2 and TRBJ2-6): EAGVAQSPRYKIIEKRQSVAFWCNPISGHATLYWYQQILGQGPKLLIQFQNNGVVDDSQLPKDRFSAERLKGVDSTLKIQPAKLEDSAVYLCASSLRLTGANSGANVLTFGAGSRLTVL.